Listed below are T cell receptor beta chains from one sample, sequenced in a study of cytomegalovirus exposure and HLA in healthy donors. Produced via immunoSEQ multiplex PCR; TCRdb's table is partial and in-frame only. This table has approximately 32,000 clones, around 80% appearing once. The sequenced sample was PBMCs. The receptors originated from a woman between 18 and 30 years old in good health and CMV-seronegative. Both conserved end residues are part of each CDR3. A D gene is named only where the DNA matches it firmly. Where a row states a size, it is once, few, many or the class of an expanded clone; other rows omit it.

TRBV19	NA	TRBJ2-5	NA	TGTGCCAGTAGTCCCCGTGGTAGCCAAGAGACCCAGTACTTC	CASSPRGSQETQYF
TRBV9	NA	TRBJ2-7	NA	TGTGCCAGCAGCGTGGGTCAGGGGCCCCTCTACGAGCAGTACTTC	CASSVGQGPLYEQYF
TRBV7-9	TRBD2	TRBJ2-1	NA	TGTGCCAGCAGCCCTCGCCCAGTAGCGGGGGGGTACAATGAGCAGTTCTTC	CASSPRPVAGGYNEQFF
TRBV19	NA	TRBJ2-3	NA	TGTGCCAGTAGTTCGAAAGGTCATAGCGATACGCAGTATTTT	CASSSKGHSDTQYF
TRBV15	NA	TRBJ1-5	NA	TGTGCCACCAGTCCTAGGACAAGGGGAGGCAATCAGCCCCAGAATTTT	CATSPRTRGGNQPQNF
TRBV10-3	NA	TRBJ1-2	NA	TGTGCCATCAGATTAGACTTCGAGGGAGGCTACACCTTC	CAIRLDFEGGYTF
TRBV2	NA	TRBJ1-6	NA	TGTGCCAGCAGTCGGCCTGGGGTCGGGACACTACCCTCACCCCTCCACTTT	CASSRPGVGTLPSPLHF
TRBV7-9	NA	TRBJ2-2	NA	TGTGCCAGCAGCGCCGTTAGCGACCCAACCGGGGAGCTGTTTTTT	CASSAVSDPTGELFF
TRBV18	TRBD1	TRBJ2-5	few	TGTGCCAGCTCACCTCCGACAGGGTATGGGGAGACCCAGTACTTC	CASSPPTGYGETQYF
TRBV5-6	TRBD1	TRBJ1-1	NA	TGTGCCAGCAGCCAGATAGGGGCAGGGGGTAGGAACACTGAAGCTTTCTTT	CASSQIGAGGRNTEAFF
TRBV19	TRBD1	TRBJ2-7	NA	TGTGCCAGTAGTACCTCGACAGGGTCATCCTACGAGCAGTACTTC	CASSTSTGSSYEQYF
TRBV4-3	TRBD2	TRBJ2-2	NA	TGCGCCAGCAGCCAACTAGCGGGTGGTCACGGGGAGCTGTTTTTT	CASSQLAGGHGELFF
TRBV9	TRBD1	TRBJ2-1	few	TGTGCCAGCAGCGTCTTGACAGGGGATGAGCAGTTCTTC	CASSVLTGDEQFF
TRBV12-5	NA	TRBJ1-2	once	TGTGCTAGTGGTTTGAACAGGGTAGGGCCTCTTAACTATGGCTACACCTTC	CASGLNRVGPLNYGYTF
TRBV7-6	TRBD1	TRBJ2-2	NA	TGTGCCAGCAGCTTAGAGGGGGCTTGGGCCGGGGAGCTGTTTTTT	CASSLEGAWAGELFF
TRBV7-6	NA	TRBJ1-4	NA	TGTGCCAGCAGCGAGGACAGATATGAAAAACTGTTTTTT	CASSEDRYEKLFF
TRBV6-1	TRBD1	TRBJ1-3	NA	TGTGCCAGCAGGGAGGGGGCTTTTGGAAACACCATATATTTT	CASREGAFGNTIYF